This T cell receptor beta chain was identified in a study of OX40 agonist ivuxolimab in advanced cancers. Regarding the study as a whole: CD4+ and CD8+ blood T cells expanded clonally by week 6 at 0.1 to 3.0 mg/kg.

Anyone with autoimmune disease history or systemic immunosuppression was excluded. Only in-frame clones appear in the TCRdb table, and some are missing; sequencing was by immunoSEQ multiplex PCR. This sample has approximately 61,000 clones, with around 91% found just once. This clone was detected only once. Its antigen remains unknown. This TCR was recovered from an adult with an advanced solid tumor such as melanoma, head and neck, liver or kidney cancer. Sequencing used CD4+ or CD8+ T cells sorted from blood, obtained in a trial of the OX40 agonist ivuxolimab.

The CDR3 coding sequence is TGTGCCACCAGCTTAGCGGGAAAAAGTGAGCAGTTCTTC. Its protein product is CATSLAGKSEQFF. The chain couples TRBV19 to TRBJ2-1; 8 bases map to TRBD2. J gave up 9 bases and V 10 bases, and 11 bases lay outside the gene matches. The CDR3 is made up of 13 amino acids. Germline CDR1 and CDR2: LNHDA and SQIVND (reference sequence).